The rows below give T cell receptor beta chains drawn from one sample of a study of blood T cell repertoires in COVID-19. The data were produced by immunoSEQ multiplex PCR, yet TCRdb's version contains in-frame clones alone and is incomplete. This sample has more than 200,000 clones; approximately 90% occur once, and the top ten carry just under 6.5%. The specimen was PBMCs or T cells enriched from blood (not recorded which). The receptors stem from a young woman with acute COVID-19. The CDR3 runs from the conserved cysteine through the conserved F or W. Fields, in order: clone size, J gene, D gene, V gene, CDR3 protein, CDR3 DNA. The D gene is left open where the match is weak. Expanded clones are given a class, and other clones once, few, many or no size at all.

clone_size: NA
j_call: TRBJ2-7
d_call: NA
v_call: TRBV15
cdr3_aa: CATSTLSRSYEQYF
cdr3_nt: TGTGCCACCAGCACCTTAAGCAGGTCCTACGAGCAGTACTTC

clone_size: once
j_call: TRBJ1-2
d_call: NA
v_call: TRBV21-1
cdr3_aa: CASSTNGVGYGYTF
cdr3_nt: TGTGCCAGCAGCACAAACGGAGTGGGCTATGGCTACACCTTC

clone_size: NA
j_call: TRBJ2-7
d_call: NA
v_call: TRBV28
cdr3_aa: CASSFSRQYEQYF
cdr3_nt: TGTGCCAGCAGTTTCTCTAGACAGTACGAGCAGTACTTC

clone_size: NA
j_call: TRBJ1-1
d_call: NA
v_call: TRBV9
cdr3_aa: CASSVATAGENTEAFF
cdr3_nt: TGTGCCAGCAGCGTAGCTACTGCAGGGGAGAACACTGAAGCTTTCTTT

clone_size: NA
j_call: TRBJ1-1
d_call: NA
v_call: TRBV28
cdr3_aa: CASSFWTNTEAFF
cdr3_nt: TGTGCCAGCAGTTTCTGGACAAACACTGAAGCTTTCTTT

clone_size: NA
j_call: TRBJ1-2
d_call: NA
v_call: TRBV6-5
cdr3_aa: CASTPLGGHRGYTF
cdr3_nt: TGTGCCAGCACCCCTTTGGGCGGGCATCGGGGCTACACCTTC

clone_size: NA
j_call: TRBJ2-7
d_call: NA
v_call: TRBV12-3/TRBV12-4
cdr3_aa: CASSLWTAYEQYF
cdr3_nt: TGTGCCAGCAGTTTATGGACAGCCTACGAGCAGTACTTC

clone_size: NA
j_call: TRBJ1-2
d_call: NA
v_call: TRBV3-1/TRBV3-2
cdr3_aa: CASSLQRTGRYGYTF
cdr3_nt: TGTGCCAGCAGCCTGCAGCGGACGGGCCGCTATGGCTACACCTTC

clone_size: NA
j_call: TRBJ2-1
d_call: NA
v_call: TRBV7-2
cdr3_aa: CASSSGDSYNEQFF
cdr3_nt: TGTGCCAGCAGCTCCGGGGACTCCTACAATGAGCAGTTCTTC

clone_size: NA
j_call: TRBJ2-5
d_call: TRBD1
v_call: TRBV7-3
cdr3_aa: CASSPGTGGGETQYF
cdr3_nt: TGTGCCAGCAGCCCCGGGACAGGGGGGGGAGAGACCCAGTACTTC

clone_size: NA
j_call: TRBJ1-2
d_call: NA
v_call: TRBV7-3
cdr3_aa: CASSSPPGAPSGYGYTF
cdr3_nt: TGTGCCAGCAGCTCCCCGCCTGGAGCTCCGTCGGGCTATGGCTACACCTTC

clone_size: NA
j_call: TRBJ2-7
d_call: TRBD2
v_call: TRBV7-2
cdr3_aa: CASSSGTIYEQYF
cdr3_nt: TGTGCCAGCAGCAGCGGGACCATATACGAGCAGTACTTC

clone_size: NA
j_call: TRBJ1-2
d_call: NA
v_call: TRBV19
cdr3_aa: CASSIAGGGGYTF
cdr3_nt: TGTGCCAGTAGTATAGCTGGGGGCGGCGGCTACACCTTC

clone_size: NA
j_call: TRBJ1-6
d_call: NA
v_call: TRBV24-1
cdr3_aa: CATSDSSGYNSPLHF
cdr3_nt: TGTGCCACCAGTGATTCTTCAGGGTACAATTCACCCCTCCACTTT

clone_size: NA
j_call: TRBJ1-3
d_call: NA
v_call: TRBV28
cdr3_aa: CASTGGAWGNTIYF
cdr3_nt: TGTGCCAGCACTGGGGGGGCGTGGGGAAACACCATATATTTT

clone_size: NA
j_call: TRBJ1-5
d_call: TRBD1
v_call: TRBV19
cdr3_aa: CASRYDRGGNQPQHF
cdr3_nt: TGTGCCAGTCGGTACGACAGGGGTGGGAATCAGCCCCAGCATTTT

clone_size: NA
j_call: TRBJ1-2
d_call: NA
v_call: TRBV14
cdr3_aa: CASSQEVQVESFTF
cdr3_nt: TGTGCCAGCAGCCAAGAAGTGCAAGTGGAGAGTTTCACCTTC

clone_size: NA
j_call: TRBJ2-3
d_call: TRBD2
v_call: TRBV9
cdr3_aa: CASSVGPGLAGSTDTQYF
cdr3_nt: TGTGCCAGCAGCGTAGGCCCGGGGCTAGCGGGAAGCACAGATACGCAGTATTTT

clone_size: few
j_call: TRBJ1-4
d_call: NA
v_call: TRBV5-1
cdr3_aa: CASSLEAGVFEKLFF
cdr3_nt: TGCGCCAGCAGCTTGGAGGCAGGGGTCTTCGAAAAACTGTTTTTT

clone_size: NA
j_call: TRBJ2-1
d_call: TRBD2
v_call: TRBV15
cdr3_aa: CATGGLAGVSRYNEQFF
cdr3_nt: TGTGCCACCGGGGGACTAGCGGGAGTTTCCCGTTACAATGAGCAGTTCTTC

clone_size: NA
j_call: TRBJ2-2
d_call: NA
v_call: TRBV29-1
cdr3_aa: CSVAYPTGELFF
cdr3_nt: TGCAGCGTTGCCTACCCCACCGGGGAGCTGTTTTTT

clone_size: NA
j_call: TRBJ2-1
d_call: TRBD2
v_call: TRBV28
cdr3_aa: CASSLPTAGGPRNEQFF
cdr3_nt: TGTGCCAGCAGTCTACCAACAGCGGGAGGGCCTCGGAATGAGCAGTTCTTC

clone_size: NA
j_call: TRBJ2-5
d_call: TRBD2
v_call: TRBV7-9
cdr3_aa: CASSPSGSFRETQYF
cdr3_nt: TGTGCCAGCAGTCCTAGCGGGAGCTTTAGGGAGACCCAGTACTTC

clone_size: NA
j_call: TRBJ2-3
d_call: NA
v_call: TRBV5-6
cdr3_aa: CASSLMSADTQYF
cdr3_nt: TGTGCCAGCAGCTTGATGTCAGCAGATACGCAGTATTTT

clone_size: NA
j_call: TRBJ2-7
d_call: NA
v_call: TRBV18
cdr3_aa: CASSPESSYEQYF
cdr3_nt: TGTGCCAGCTCACCCGAGAGCTCCTACGAGCAGTACTTC

clone_size: NA
j_call: TRBJ2-7
d_call: TRBD1
v_call: TRBV6-2/TRBV6-3
cdr3_aa: CASSYPGGSYEQYF
cdr3_nt: TGTGCCAGCAGTTACCCAGGGGGATCCTACGAGCAGTACTTC

clone_size: NA
j_call: TRBJ2-1
d_call: TRBD1
v_call: TRBV18
cdr3_aa: CASSRAGQGGGNEQFF
cdr3_nt: TGTGCCAGCTCGCGAGCCGGACAGGGAGGAGGCAATGAGCAGTTCTTC

clone_size: NA
j_call: TRBJ1-3
d_call: TRBD1
v_call: TRBV28
cdr3_aa: CASSDRQGTGNTIYF
cdr3_nt: TGTGCCAGCAGCGACCGACAGGGGACTGGAAACACCATATATTTT

clone_size: NA
j_call: TRBJ2-7
d_call: TRBD1
v_call: TRBV28
cdr3_aa: CASRDRAYEQYF
cdr3_nt: TGTGCCAGCAGAGACAGGGCCTACGAGCAGTACTTC

clone_size: NA
j_call: TRBJ2-3
d_call: TRBD2
v_call: TRBV5-1
cdr3_aa: CASSLPSGGGTDTQYF
cdr3_nt: TGCGCCAGCAGCTTACCTAGCGGGGGGGGCACAGATACGCAGTATTTT

clone_size: few
j_call: TRBJ2-1
d_call: TRBD1
v_call: TRBV5-1
cdr3_aa: CASSFGQGTPNEQFF
cdr3_nt: TGCGCCAGCAGCTTCGGACAGGGAACACCCAATGAGCAGTTCTTC

clone_size: NA
j_call: TRBJ1-1
d_call: NA
v_call: TRBV19
cdr3_aa: CASSLTIRGNTEAFF
cdr3_nt: TGTGCCAGTAGTTTAACTATTAGGGGTAACACTGAAGCTTTCTTT

clone_size: NA
j_call: TRBJ2-1
d_call: NA
v_call: TRBV7-2
cdr3_aa: CASSLVFEQFF
cdr3_nt: TGTGCCAGCAGCTTAGTATTTGAGCAGTTCTTC

clone_size: NA
j_call: TRBJ2-5
d_call: TRBD2
v_call: TRBV28
cdr3_aa: CASKTSGKVGETQYF
cdr3_nt: TGTGCCAGCAAAACTAGCGGGAAGGTCGGCGAGACCCAGTACTTC

clone_size: NA
j_call: TRBJ1-1
d_call: TRBD1
v_call: TRBV12-3/TRBV12-4
cdr3_aa: CASSLNRGAEAFF
cdr3_nt: TGTGCCAGCAGTTTAAACAGGGGAGCTGAAGCTTTCTTT

clone_size: NA
j_call: TRBJ1-2
d_call: NA
v_call: TRBV6-5
cdr3_aa: CASRVNQDAGYGYTF
cdr3_nt: TGTGCCAGCAGGGTCAACCAGGACGCGGGCTATGGCTACACCTTC

clone_size: NA
j_call: TRBJ2-1
d_call: TRBD2
v_call: TRBV19
cdr3_aa: CASSTQRTSGSYNEQFF
cdr3_nt: TGTGCCAGTAGTACCCAACGGACTAGCGGTTCCTACAATGAGCAGTTCTTC

clone_size: NA
j_call: TRBJ1-3
d_call: TRBD1
v_call: TRBV19
cdr3_aa: CATKGAGSGNTIYF
cdr3_nt: TGTGCGACGAAGGGGGCTGGTTCTGGAAACACCATATATTTT

clone_size: NA
j_call: TRBJ1-4
d_call: NA
v_call: TRBV5-1
cdr3_aa: CASSFSGGSNEKLFF
cdr3_nt: TGCGCCAGCAGCTTCAGTGGCGGGTCTAATGAAAAACTGTTTTTT

clone_size: NA
j_call: TRBJ2-1
d_call: TRBD2
v_call: TRBV28
cdr3_aa: CASGGTSENNEQFF
cdr3_nt: TGTGCCAGTGGGGGGACTAGCGAGAACAATGAGCAGTTCTTC

clone_size: NA
j_call: TRBJ2-3
d_call: NA
v_call: TRBV2
cdr3_aa: CASSVLVQGSEYF
cdr3_nt: TGTGCCAGCAGTGTTTTAGTACAGGGTAGTGAGTATTTT

clone_size: NA
j_call: TRBJ1-1
d_call: NA
v_call: TRBV19
cdr3_aa: CASSDLSGARLGAFF
cdr3_nt: TGTGCCAGTAGCGACTTAAGTGGAGCAAGACTTGGAGCTTTCTTT

clone_size: NA
j_call: TRBJ1-3
d_call: NA
v_call: TRBV18
cdr3_aa: CASSPLIGNPSGNTIYF
cdr3_nt: TGTGCCAGCTCACCACTCATCGGGAACCCCTCTGGAAACACCATATATTTT

clone_size: few
j_call: TRBJ1-5
d_call: NA
v_call: TRBV18
cdr3_aa: CASSPSGLSNQPQHF
cdr3_nt: TGTGCCAGCTCACCCTCAGGGCTCAGCAATCAGCCCCAGCATTTT

clone_size: NA
j_call: TRBJ2-7
d_call: TRBD1
v_call: TRBV27
cdr3_aa: CASRISGQGTYEQYF
cdr3_nt: TGTGCCAGCAGAATTTCGGGACAGGGCACTTACGAGCAGTACTTC

clone_size: NA
j_call: TRBJ1-5
d_call: NA
v_call: TRBV3-1/TRBV3-2
cdr3_aa: CASSQGPGSNQPQHF
cdr3_nt: TGTGCCAGCAGCCAGGGTCCCGGGAGCAATCAGCCCCAGCATTTT

clone_size: NA
j_call: TRBJ1-1
d_call: NA
v_call: TRBV12-3/TRBV12-4
cdr3_aa: CASSLNGDTEAFF
cdr3_nt: TGTGCCAGCAGTTTAAACGGGGACACTGAAGCTTTCTTT

clone_size: NA
j_call: TRBJ2-7
d_call: NA
v_call: TRBV19
cdr3_aa: CASRGPDYGREQYF
cdr3_nt: TGTGCCAGTAGAGGACCGGACTACGGGCGCGAGCAGTACTTC

clone_size: NA
j_call: TRBJ1-6
d_call: NA
v_call: TRBV28
cdr3_aa: CASSPRLDSPLHF
cdr3_nt: TGTGCCAGCAGTCCCCGCTTAGATTCACCCCTCCACTTT

clone_size: NA
j_call: TRBJ2-1
d_call: TRBD2
v_call: TRBV7-2
cdr3_aa: CASTWGLASGNEQFF
cdr3_nt: TGTGCCAGCACCTGGGGACTAGCGAGCGGCAATGAGCAGTTCTTC

clone_size: NA
j_call: TRBJ1-5
d_call: TRBD1
v_call: TRBV28
cdr3_aa: CASGGTGANQPQHF
cdr3_nt: TGTGCCAGCGGGGGTACAGGGGCAAATCAGCCCCAGCATTTT

clone_size: once
j_call: TRBJ2-5
d_call: TRBD1
v_call: TRBV2
cdr3_aa: CASSRQGLKTQYF
cdr3_nt: TGTGCCAGCTCCCGACAGGGCTTGAAGACCCAGTACTTC

clone_size: NA
j_call: TRBJ2-3
d_call: NA
v_call: TRBV27
cdr3_aa: CASRPTRTASTDTQYF
cdr3_nt: TGTGCCAGCAGGCCAACTAGGACGGCTAGCACAGATACGCAGTATTTT

clone_size: NA
j_call: TRBJ1-3
d_call: NA
v_call: TRBV10-2
cdr3_aa: CASRRQGGTGNTIYF
cdr3_nt: TGCGCCAGCCGGAGACAAGGAGGAACTGGAAACACCATATATTTT

clone_size: NA
j_call: TRBJ2-7
d_call: NA
v_call: TRBV7-9
cdr3_aa: CASSLAGQSYEQYF
cdr3_nt: TGTGCCAGCAGCTTGGCCGGACAGTCCTACGAGCAGTACTTC

clone_size: NA
j_call: TRBJ2-7
d_call: TRBD2
v_call: TRBV28
cdr3_aa: CASVSGGRLYEQYF
cdr3_nt: TGTGCCAGTGTCTCGGGAGGGCGCCTCTACGAGCAGTACTTC